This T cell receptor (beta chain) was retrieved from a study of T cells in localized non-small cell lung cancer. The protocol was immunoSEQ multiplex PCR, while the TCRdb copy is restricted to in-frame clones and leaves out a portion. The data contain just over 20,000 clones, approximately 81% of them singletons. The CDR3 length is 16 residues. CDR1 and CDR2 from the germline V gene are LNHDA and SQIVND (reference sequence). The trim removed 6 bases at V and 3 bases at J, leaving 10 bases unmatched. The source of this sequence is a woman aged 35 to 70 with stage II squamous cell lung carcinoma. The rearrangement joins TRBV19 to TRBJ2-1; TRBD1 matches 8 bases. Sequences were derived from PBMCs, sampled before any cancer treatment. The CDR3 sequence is CASRHTGTGIYNEQFF. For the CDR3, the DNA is TGTGCCAGTAGGCACACCGGGACAGGTATCTACAATGAGCAGTTCTTC.